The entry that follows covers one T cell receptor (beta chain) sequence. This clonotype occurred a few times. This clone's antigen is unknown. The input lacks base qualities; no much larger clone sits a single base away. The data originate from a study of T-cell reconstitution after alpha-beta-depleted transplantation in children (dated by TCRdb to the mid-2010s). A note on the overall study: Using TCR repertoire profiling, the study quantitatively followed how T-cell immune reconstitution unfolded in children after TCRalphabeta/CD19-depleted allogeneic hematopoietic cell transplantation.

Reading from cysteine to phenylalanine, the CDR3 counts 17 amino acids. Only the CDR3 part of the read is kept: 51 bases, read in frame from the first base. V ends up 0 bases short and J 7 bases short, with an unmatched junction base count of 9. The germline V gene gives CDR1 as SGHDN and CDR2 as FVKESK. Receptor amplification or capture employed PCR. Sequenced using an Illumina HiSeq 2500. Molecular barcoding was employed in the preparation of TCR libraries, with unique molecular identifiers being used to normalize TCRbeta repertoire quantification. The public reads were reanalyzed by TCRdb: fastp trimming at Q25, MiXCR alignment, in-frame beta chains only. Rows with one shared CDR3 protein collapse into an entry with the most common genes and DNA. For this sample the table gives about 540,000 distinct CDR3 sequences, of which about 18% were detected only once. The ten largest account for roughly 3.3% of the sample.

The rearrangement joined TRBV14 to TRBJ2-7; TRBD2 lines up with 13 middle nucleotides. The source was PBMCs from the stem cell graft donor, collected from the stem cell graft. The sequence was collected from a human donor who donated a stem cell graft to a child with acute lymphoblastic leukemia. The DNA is TGTGCCAGCAGCCAAGACGCGACTAGCGGGAGGTCGGGGGAGCAGTACTTC. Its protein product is CASSQDATSGRSGEQYF.